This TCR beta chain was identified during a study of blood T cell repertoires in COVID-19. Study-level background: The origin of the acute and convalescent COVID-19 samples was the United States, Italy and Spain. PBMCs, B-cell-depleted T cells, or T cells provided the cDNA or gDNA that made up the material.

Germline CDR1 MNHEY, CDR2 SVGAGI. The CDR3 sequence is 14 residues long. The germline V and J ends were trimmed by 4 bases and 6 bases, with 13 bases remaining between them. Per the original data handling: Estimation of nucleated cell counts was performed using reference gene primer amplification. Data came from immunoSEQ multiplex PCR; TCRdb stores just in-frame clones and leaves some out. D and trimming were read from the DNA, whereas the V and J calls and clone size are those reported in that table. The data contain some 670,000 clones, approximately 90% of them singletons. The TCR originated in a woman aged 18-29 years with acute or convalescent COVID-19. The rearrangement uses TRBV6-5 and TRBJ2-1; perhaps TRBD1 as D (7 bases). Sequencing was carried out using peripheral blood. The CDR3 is CASSLGQGGNEQFF. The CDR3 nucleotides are TGTGCCAGCAGTTTAGGGCAGGGGGGCAATGAGCAGTTCTTC.